Listed below are T cell receptor beta chains from one sample, sequenced in a study of T cell repertoires in cytomegalovirus infection. TCRdb processed the reads anew with MiXCR; each CDR3 protein has one entry. The sample includes a few hundred thousand distinct CDR3 sequences, roughly 42% seen only once; the top ten take roughly 50%. For these receptors, no antigen is known. The input for sequencing was cultured PBMCs, taken from culture after CMV antigen stimulation. These receptors originate from a human donor in good health (CMV status not recorded). Some clones in this sample may be carry-over from other donors' samples. CDR3s leave out the opening cysteine and the closing phenylalanine or tryptophan. Each record gives: clone size, V gene, D gene, CDR3 length, CDR3 protein. A D gene is named only where the DNA matches it firmly. Clone size is stated in some rows and not others, as once, few, many or a class when expanded.

once,TRBV27,-,10,ASSPQGYTQY
-,TRBV2,-,13,ASSEGDNSGNTIY
few,TRBV7-6,TRBD2,18,ASSMPGLAGGLQPSDEQF
many,TRBV7-2,TRBD1,13,ASSRPRQGDTEAF
few,TRBV11-3,TRBD2,14,ASSSPGGGAGNEQF
-,TRBV28,-,11,ASRSGWNQPQH
-,TRBV2,-,11,ASRDSLNYGYT
-,TRBV12-3/TRBV12-4,-,13,ASSRPSGSGNTIY
-,TRBV5-1,-,11,ASALDSYQPQH
-,TRBV5-1,-,13,ASSFNDIIRYGYT
-,TRBV7-2,-,12,ASSIQGYNSPLH
once,TRBV11-2,-,14,ASSPTPGTSGNEQF
-,TRBV18,TRBD1,14,ASSLGQGPSNEKLF
-,TRBV7-2,-,11,ASSVPPFEKLF
-,TRBV10-3,-,10,AVRDGPYEQY
-,TRBV7-8,-,13,ASSHQRLPRGGYT
-,TRBV24-1,-,12,ATSDRSDPYEQY
-,TRBV4-3,-,13,ASSQDLSRFDEQF
-,TRBV5-4,-,11,ASTAGETDTQY
-,TRBV6-1,TRBD1,14,ASSFKPGTGDDGYT
-,TRBV7-2,-,10,ASSEYTGELF
-,TRBV6-2/TRBV6-3,-,11,ASSLRTANGYT
few,TRBV12-3/TRBV12-4,TRBD1,12,ASSIRQGIGTQY
-,TRBV27,TRBD1,17,ASTQKLTGAYYYNSPLH
few,TRBV7-9,-,11,ASSPRRNSPLH
-,TRBV18,-,11,ASSQDQNEKLF
-,TRBV10-3,-,10,ATAREYYEQY
-,TRBV10-3,TRBD1,11,AISAPPGQKLF
few,TRBV27,TRBD1,11,ASSGQGNEKLF
-,TRBV28,TRBD2,14,ASSFGKRESTDTQY
few,TRBV11-2,TRBD2,12,ASSLLAGASEQF
once,TRBV7-2,-,12,ASSLEIHGYEQY
-,TRBV7-2,-,10,ASRQDGYEQY
few,TRBV10-3,TRBD1,13,AISWDRGENNEQF
many,TRBV7-2,-,10,ASSLPMDTQY
few,TRBV7-2,TRBD1,13,ASSLSGQRYYGYT
many,TRBV7-2,TRBD2,13,ASSLVGSGGDTQY
-,TRBV7-8,-,12,ASSRTLATYEQY
-,TRBV7-9,-,9,ASVEEETQY
few,TRBV7-2,-,13,ASSLVWGRTDTQY
-,TRBV11-2,TRBD1,14,ASSFHAGTGQETQY
-,TRBV12-3/TRBV12-4,TRBD1,15,ASSPRRNRGRIGELF
-,TRBV6-6,TRBD2,15,ASSYSAVAGGPDTQY
-,TRBV2,-,12,ASSPVARDNEQF
few,TRBV7-8,-,13,ASSLVGGVHNEQF
-,TRBV4-3,-,16,ASSQGSGGSGRANEQF
few,TRBV7-6,TRBD2,14,ASSPGTSGGAQTQY
few,TRBV7-2,-,10,ASSPKTDGYT
-,TRBV2,-,12,ASSDVRLNTEAF
-,TRBV7-9,-,18,ASSFGVSGPSSSGANVLT
once,TRBV7-2,-,11,ASSLDTSVAIY
-,TRBV4-2,-,19,ASSPVGRGLQALPSGNTIY
-,TRBV2,-,13,ASTAGGGPTDTQY
-,TRBV7-2,-,11,ASSLLQGETQY